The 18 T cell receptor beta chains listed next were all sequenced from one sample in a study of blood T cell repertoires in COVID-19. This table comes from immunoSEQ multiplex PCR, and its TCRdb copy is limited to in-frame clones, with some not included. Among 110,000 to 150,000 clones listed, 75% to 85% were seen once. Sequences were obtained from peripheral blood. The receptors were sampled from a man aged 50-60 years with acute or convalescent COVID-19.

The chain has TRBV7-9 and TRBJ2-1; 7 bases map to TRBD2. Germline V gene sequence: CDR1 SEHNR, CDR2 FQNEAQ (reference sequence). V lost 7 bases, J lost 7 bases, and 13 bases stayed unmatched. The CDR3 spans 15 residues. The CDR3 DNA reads TGTGCCAGCACCCTAGCGGCGGGAGCATCAAATGAGCAGTTCTTC. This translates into CASTLAAGASNEQFF.

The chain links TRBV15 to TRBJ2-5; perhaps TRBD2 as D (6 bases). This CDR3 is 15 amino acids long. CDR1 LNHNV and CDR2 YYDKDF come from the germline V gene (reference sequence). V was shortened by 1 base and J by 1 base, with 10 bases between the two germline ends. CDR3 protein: CATSRAGTLQETQYF. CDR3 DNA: TGTGCCACCAGCAGAGCAGGGACTCTCCAAGAGACCCAGTACTTC. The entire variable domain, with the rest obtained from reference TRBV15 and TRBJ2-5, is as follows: DAMVIQNPRYQVTQFGKPVTLSCSQTLNHNVMYWYQQKSSQAPKLLFHYYDKDFNNEADTPDNFQSRRPNTSFCFLDIRSPGLGDTAMYLCATSRAGTLQETQYFGPGTRLLVL.

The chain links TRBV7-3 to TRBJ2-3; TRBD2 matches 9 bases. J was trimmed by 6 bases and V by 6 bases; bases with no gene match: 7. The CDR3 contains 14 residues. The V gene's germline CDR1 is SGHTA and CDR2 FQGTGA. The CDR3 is CASSALAGLDTQYF. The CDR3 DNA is TGTGCCAGCAGTGCACTAGCGGGTCTTGATACGCAGTATTTT.

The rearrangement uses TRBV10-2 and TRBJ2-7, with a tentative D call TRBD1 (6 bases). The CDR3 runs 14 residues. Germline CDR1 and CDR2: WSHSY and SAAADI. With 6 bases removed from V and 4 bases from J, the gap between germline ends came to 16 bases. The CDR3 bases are TGCGCCAGCAGGGACAGAGTCGGGGCATACGAGCAGTACTTC. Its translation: CASRDRVGAYEQYF.

CDR3 nucleotides: TGTGCCAGCAGTGAAGGGTTAGCTTGGGAGCAGTTCTTC. Translation: CASSEGLAWEQFF. V is TRBV6-1 and J is TRBJ2-1; no clear D. With 1 base removed from V and 10 bases from J, the gap between germline ends came to 11 bases. Germline V lookup: CDR1 MNHNS, CDR2 SASEGT. The CDR3 is 13 amino acids.

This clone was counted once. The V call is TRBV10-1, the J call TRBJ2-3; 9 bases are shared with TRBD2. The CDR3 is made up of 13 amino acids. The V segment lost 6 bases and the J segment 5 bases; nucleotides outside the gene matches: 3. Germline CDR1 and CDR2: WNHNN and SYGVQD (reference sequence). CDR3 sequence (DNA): TGCGCCAGCAGCTTAGCGGGAGAAGATACGCAGTATTTT. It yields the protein CASSLAGEDTQYF.

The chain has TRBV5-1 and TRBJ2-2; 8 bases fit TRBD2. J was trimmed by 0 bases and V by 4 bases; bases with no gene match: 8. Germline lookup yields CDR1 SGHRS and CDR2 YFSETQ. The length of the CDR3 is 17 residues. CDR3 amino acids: CASSKQPGGANTGELFF. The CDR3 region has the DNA TGCGCCAGCAGCAAGCAACCCGGGGGGGCGAACACCGGGGAGCTGTTTTTT.

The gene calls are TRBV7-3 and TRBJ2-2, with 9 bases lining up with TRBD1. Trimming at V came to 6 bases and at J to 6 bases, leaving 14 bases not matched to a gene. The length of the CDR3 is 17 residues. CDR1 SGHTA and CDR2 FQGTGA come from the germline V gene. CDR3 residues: CASSSYTGTGIAGELFF. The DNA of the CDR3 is TGTGCCAGCAGTTCCTACACCGGGACAGGGATTGCCGGGGAGCTGTTTTTT.

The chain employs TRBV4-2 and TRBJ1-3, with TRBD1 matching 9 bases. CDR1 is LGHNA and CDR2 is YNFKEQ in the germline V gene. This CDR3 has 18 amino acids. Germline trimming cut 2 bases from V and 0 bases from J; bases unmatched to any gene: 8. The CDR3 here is CASSQTGGPYYSGNTIYF. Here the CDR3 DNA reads TGTGCCAGCAGCCAAACAGGGGGCCCGTATTACTCTGGAAACACCATATATTTT.

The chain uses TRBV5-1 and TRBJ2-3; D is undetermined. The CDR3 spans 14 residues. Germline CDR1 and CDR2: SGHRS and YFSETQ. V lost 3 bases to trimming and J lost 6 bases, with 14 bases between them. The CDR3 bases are TGCGCCAGCAGCTATGTAGGTACAGAGGATACGCAGTATTTT. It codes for CASSYVGTEDTQYF. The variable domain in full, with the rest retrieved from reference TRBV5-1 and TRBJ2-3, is KAGVTQTPRYLIKTRGQQVTLSCSPISGHRSVSWYQQTPGQGLQFLFEYFSETQRNKGNFPGRFSGRQFSNSRSEMNVSTLELGDSALYLCASSYVGTEDTQYFGPGTRLTVL.

This chain's CDR3 is CAWSVSKGELWKPTINSGNTIYF. The CDR3 DNA reads as TGTGCCTGGAGTGTGTCTAAGGGGGAACTCTGGAAACCGACTATAAACTCTGGAAACACCATATATTTT. The gene calls are TRBV30 and TRBJ1-3, with D possibly matching TRBD1 (6 bases). Trimming cost V 0 bases and J 0 bases, with 33 bases left between them. Germline V gene sequence: CDR1 GTSNPN, CDR2 SVGIG (reference sequence). The CDR3 loop spans 23 amino acids.

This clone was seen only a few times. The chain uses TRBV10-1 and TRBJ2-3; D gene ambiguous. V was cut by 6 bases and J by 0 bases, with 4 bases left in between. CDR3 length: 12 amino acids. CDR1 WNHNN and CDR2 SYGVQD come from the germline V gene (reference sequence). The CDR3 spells CASSYSTDTQYF. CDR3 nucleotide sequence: TGCGCCAGCAGCTATAGCACAGATACGCAGTATTTT.

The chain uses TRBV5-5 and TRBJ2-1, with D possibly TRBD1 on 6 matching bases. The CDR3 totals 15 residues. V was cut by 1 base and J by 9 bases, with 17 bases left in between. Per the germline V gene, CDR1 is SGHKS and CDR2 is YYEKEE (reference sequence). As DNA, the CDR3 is TGTGCCAGCAGCTTGTTCGAGACAGGAGCTTTTGAGCAGTTCTTC. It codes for CASSLFETGAFEQFF.

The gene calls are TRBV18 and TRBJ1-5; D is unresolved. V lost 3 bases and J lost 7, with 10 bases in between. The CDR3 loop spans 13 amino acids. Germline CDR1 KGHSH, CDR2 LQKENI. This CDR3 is CASSPARGQPQHF. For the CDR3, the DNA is TGTGCCAGCTCACCTGCCCGAGGGCAGCCCCAGCATTTT.

Written as DNA, the CDR3 is TGTGCCAGCAGTTACCCTGCCAGGCAGGGGGCCGGGGAGCTGTTTTTT. Encoded protein: CASSYPARQGAGELFF. The chain combines TRBV6-5 with TRBJ2-2, with 7 bases matching TRBD1. CDR3 length: 16 residues. Germline CDR1 and CDR2: MNHEY and SVGAGI. The junction had 9 bases not matched to a gene; V was cut back by 2 bases and J by 6 bases.

Written as DNA, the CDR3 is TGTGCCAGCAGTAAAAGCGGGGGGCCTCTGTACGAGCAGTACTTC. Amino acids: CASSKSGGPLYEQYF. The V call is TRBV6-5, the J call TRBJ2-7, with 9 bases identical to TRBD2. Germline CDR1 reads MNHEY; CDR2 reads SVGAGI. Trimming at V came to 5 bases and at J to 4 bases, leaving 9 bases not matched to a gene. The length of the CDR3 is 15 residues.

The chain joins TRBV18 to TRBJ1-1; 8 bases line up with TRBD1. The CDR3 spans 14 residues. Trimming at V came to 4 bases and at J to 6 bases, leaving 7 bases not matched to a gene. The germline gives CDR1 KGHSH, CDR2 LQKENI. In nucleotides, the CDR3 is TGTGCCAGCTCACTATATGACAGGGGCGCTGAAGCTTTCTTT. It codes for CASSLYDRGAEAFF.

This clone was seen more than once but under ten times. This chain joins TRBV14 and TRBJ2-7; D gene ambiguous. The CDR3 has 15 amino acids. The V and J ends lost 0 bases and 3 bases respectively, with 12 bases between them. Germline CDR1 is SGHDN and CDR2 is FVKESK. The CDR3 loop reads CASSQDRNSLYEQYF. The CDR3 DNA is TGTGCCAGCAGCCAAGATCGTAACAGCCTCTACGAGCAGTACTTC.